The 8 T cell receptor beta chains presented below share a single source sample, sequenced in a study of cytomegalovirus exposure and HLA in healthy donors. In the PCR, 60 Vbeta and 13 Jbeta primers were used. Measured with immunoSEQ multiplex PCR; TCRdb has only the in-frame clones, and not every one. The sample contains over 75,000 clones, about 70% of which appear only once. Sequencing was carried out using PBMCs. The receptors stem from a man aged 30 to 45 in good health and CMV-seronegative.

The chain is built from TRBV7-9 and TRBJ2-5, with 10 bases aligning to TRBD2. V was pared by 3 bases and J by 2 bases, with 3 bases of the junction left unmatched. Germline CDR1 reads SEHNR; CDR2 reads FQNEAQ (reference sequence). The CDR3 loop spans 15 amino acids. The CDR3 DNA follows: TGTGCCAGCAGCTTGGGACTAGCGCTACAAGAGACCCAGTACTTC. This encodes CASSLGLALQETQYF. The full variable domain, with the rest looked up from reference TRBV7-9 and TRBJ2-5, is DTGVSQNPRHKITKRGQNVTFRCDPISEHNRLYWYRQTLGQGPEFLTYFQNEAQLEKSRLLSDRFSAERPKGSFSTLEIQRTEQGDSAMYLCASSLGLALQETQYFGPGTRLLVL.

The gene calls are TRBV6-5 and TRBJ1-1, with D possibly being TRBD1 (5 bases). CDR1 and CDR2 (germline): MNHEY, SVGAGI. The length of the CDR3 is 13 residues. The V end lost 6 bases, the J end lost 3 bases, and 11 bases lay between the germline ends. As DNA, the CDR3 is TGTGCCAGCAGGGCAGGGTATTACACTGAAGCTTTCTTT. This sequence encodes CASRAGYYTEAFF.

The rearrangement links TRBV30 to TRBJ2-7, with 7 bases aligning to TRBD2. With V trimmed by 5 bases and J by 2 bases, 3 bases remained unmatched. Germline V CDR1 and CDR2: GTSNPN, SVGIG (reference sequence). The length of the CDR3 is 12 residues. The CDR3: CAWGTIAYEQYF. As DNA, the CDR3 is TGTGCCTGGGGGACTATTGCCTACGAGCAGTACTTC.

V and J are TRBV30 and TRBJ1-4; D not resolved. Germline assignment: CDR1 GTSNPN and CDR2 SVGIG (reference sequence). Trimming took 2 bases from V and 11 from J, leaving 12 bases between them. The CDR3 runs 12 residues. For the CDR3, the DNA is TGTGCCTGGAGTCTCGGCGGCTCGAAACTGTTTTTT. The encoded protein is CAWSLGGSKLFF.

Here the CDR3 reads CASTRTGLTSPLHF. The CDR3 bases are TGTGCCAGCACGAGGACAGGGCTTACTTCACCCCTCCACTTT. V and J are TRBV27 and TRBJ1-6, with 8 bases aligning to TRBD1. The CDR3 contains 14 residues. The germline gives CDR1 MNHEY, CDR2 SMNVEV (reference sequence). The junction had 8 bases not matched to a gene; V was cut back by 7 bases and J by 9 bases.

The rearrangement joins TRBV15 to TRBJ2-1; D not certain. Germline loops: CDR1 LNHNV, CDR2 YYDKDF (reference sequence). The CDR3 is made up of 12 amino acids. Trimming took off 5 bases at V and 6 bases at J, with 8 bases between the two ends. DNA for the CDR3: TGTGCCACCAGCTTACTTGGCAATGAGCAGTTCTTC. As protein: CATSLLGNEQFF. The whole variable domain, remainder taken from reference TRBV15 and TRBJ2-1, is DAMVIQNPRYQVTQFGKPVTLSCSQTLNHNVMYWYQQKSSQAPKLLFHYYDKDFNNEADTPDNFQSRRPNTSFCFLDIRSPGLGDTAMYLCATSLLGNEQFFGPGTRLTVL.

The chain links TRBV27 to TRBJ1-2, with D possibly being TRBD1 (6 bases). The CDR3 length is 14 residues. In germline, CDR1 is MNHEY, CDR2 SMNVEV (reference sequence). V lost 5 bases, J lost 2 bases, and 12 bases lay in between. The CDR3 coding sequence is TGTGCCAGCAGTCCCAATCAGGGGAACTATGGCTACACCTTC. Its translation: CASSPNQGNYGYTF.

J is TRBJ2-5 and V is TRBV14, with 9 positions matching TRBD2. The CDR3 is 13 residues long. The germline gives CDR1 SGHDN, CDR2 FVKESK. J lost 4 bases, V lost 6 bases, and 3 bases had no gene match. CDR3 amino acids: CASSLGLAETQYF. As DNA, the CDR3 is TGTGCCAGCAGTCTGGGACTAGCAGAGACCCAGTACTTC.